These 9 T cell receptor beta chains share one sample of origin, sequenced in a study of T-cell reconstitution after alpha-beta-depleted transplantation in children. Construction of the TCRbeta library involved unique molecular identifiers. TCRdb re-derived calls from the PCR reads in MiXCR, one entry per CDR3 protein. There are a few hundred thousand distinct CDR3 sequences in the sample; roughly 9.5% occur only once, and about a tenth lies in the top ten. The sequencing used PBMCs from the stem cell graft donor, collected from the stem cell graft. These receptors all come from a human donor who donated a stem cell graft to a child with SCID.

This clonotype was seen a handful of times. The chain has TRBV7-9 and TRBJ2-3; 9 nucleotides agree with TRBD1. The V gene end was trimmed by 7 bases and the J gene end by 4 bases; junction bases not matched to a gene: 9. Germline V gene sequence: CDR1 SEHNR, CDR2 FQNEAQ (reference sequence). The CDR3 covers 15 residues. DNA of the CDR3: TGTGCCAGCACCCCTGGGACAGGGATACCAGATACGCAGTATTTT. Its translation: CASTPGTGIPDTQYF.

This chain joins TRBV7-2 and TRBJ2-2; D ambiguous. The CDR3 has 13 residues. V was trimmed by 5 bases and J by 5 bases, leaving 9 bases between them. Germline CDR1 reads SGHTA; CDR2 reads FQGNSA. The CDR3 DNA is TGTGCCAGCAGCCGAATTGTAACCGGGGAGCTGTTTTTT. Protein product: CASSRIVTGELFF.

This clonotype was seen a few times. The chain employs TRBV28 and TRBJ2-1; 8 positions agree with TRBD1. The CDR3 loop spans 12 amino acids. Germline-derived CDR1 and CDR2 are MDHEN and SYDVKM. The ends lost 2 bases at V and 14 bases at J; junction bases unmatched: 5. The CDR3 DNA sequence: TGTGCCAGCAGTTTAAACGGACAGGGCGAGTTCTTC. Amino acids: CASSLNGQGEFF.

The table lists this clonotype with a few counts. The chain is built from TRBV20-1 and TRBJ2-4; no definite D call. Trimming shortened V by 6 bases and J by 3 bases, and 15 bases separated the two germline ends. Germline V gene lookup returns CDR1 DFQATT and CDR2 SNEGSKA (reference sequence). The CDR3 has 14 residues. The CDR3 nucleotides are TGCAGTGCCGCGAGCAGACCTGACAAAAACATTCAGTACTTC. Translation gives CSAASRPDKNIQYF.

The sample holds many counts of this clonotype. The rearrangement links TRBV11-2 to TRBJ2-5; D unclear. This CDR3 is built from 14 residues. Germline V gene lookup returns CDR1 SGHAT and CDR2 FQNNGV. V shed 2 bases and J shed 4 bases, with 11 bases lying between them. CDR3 loop: CASSLLQTLETQYF. For the CDR3, the DNA is TGTGCCAGCAGCTTACTTCAAACCCTAGAGACCCAGTACTTC.

The genes are TRBV20-1 and TRBJ1-4, with D unresolved. The V end was cut by 1 base, the J end by 8 bases, with 14 bases between. The CDR3 sequence is 14 residues long. Germline CDR1 is DFQATT and CDR2 is SNEGSKA (reference sequence). The CDR3 protein is CSARVGVADEKLFF. The CDR3 DNA sequence: TGCAGTGCTAGAGTCGGGGTAGCAGACGAAAAACTGTTTTTT.

This clonotype was detected only a few times. The chain couples TRBV29-1 to TRBJ1-5; D is ambiguous. This CDR3 is built from 8 residues. In germline, CDR1 is SQVTM, CDR2 ANQGSEA. V shed 8 bases and J shed 7 bases, with 3 bases lying between them. CDR3 protein: CSIQPQHF. The CDR3 nucleotides are TGCAGCATCCAGCCCCAGCATTTT.

The chain employs TRBV7-9 and TRBJ2-7, with 7 bases lining up with TRBD1. Germline V CDR1 and CDR2: SEHNR, FQNEAQ (reference sequence). The CDR3 sequence is 13 residues long. V gave up 5 bases and J gave up 2 bases; unmatched junction bases: 3. The CDR3 reads CASSGQVTYEQYF. The CDR3, as DNA: TGTGCCAGCAGCGGACAGGTAACCTACGAGCAGTACTTC.

This chain uses TRBV4-2 with TRBJ2-2, with D perhaps TRBD2 (6 bases). The CDR3 contains 16 residues. V was pared by 0 bases and J by 1 base, with 9 bases between. Looked up from germline, CDR1 is LGHNA and CDR2 is YNFKEQ. The CDR3 spells CASSQDHGGNTGELFF. Here the CDR3 DNA reads TGTGCCAGCAGCCAAGACCACGGGGGGAACACCGGGGAGCTGTTTTTT.